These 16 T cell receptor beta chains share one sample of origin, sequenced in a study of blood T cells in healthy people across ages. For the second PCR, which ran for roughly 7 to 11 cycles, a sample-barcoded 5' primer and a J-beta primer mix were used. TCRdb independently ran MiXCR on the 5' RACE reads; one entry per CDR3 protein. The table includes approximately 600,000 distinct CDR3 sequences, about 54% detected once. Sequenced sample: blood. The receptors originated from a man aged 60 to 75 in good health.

CDR3: CASSLRLAGNTDTQYF. The CDR3 nucleotides are TGTGCCAGCAGTTTAAGGCTAGCGGGGAACACAGATACGCAGTATTTT. J is TRBJ2-3 and V is TRBV12-3 or TRBV12-4, with 9 bases lining up with TRBD2. The CDR3 is 16 amino acids. With V trimmed by 2 bases and J by 2 bases, 5 bases remained unmatched.

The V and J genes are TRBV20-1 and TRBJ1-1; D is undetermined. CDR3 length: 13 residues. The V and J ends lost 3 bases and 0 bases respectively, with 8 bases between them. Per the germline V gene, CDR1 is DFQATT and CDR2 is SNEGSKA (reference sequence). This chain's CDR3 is CSARARMNTEAFF. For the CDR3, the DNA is TGCAGTGCTAGGGCCAGGATGAACACTGAAGCTTTCTTT.

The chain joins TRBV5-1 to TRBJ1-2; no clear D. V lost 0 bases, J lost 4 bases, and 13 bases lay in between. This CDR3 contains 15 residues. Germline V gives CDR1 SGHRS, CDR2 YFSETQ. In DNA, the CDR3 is TGCGCCAGCAGCTTGGTGCCCTTCGGTCTCTATGGCTACACCTTC. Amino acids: CASSLVPFGLYGYTF.

CDR3 protein: CSVEDTATNEQFF. CDR3 DNA sequence: TGCAGCGTTGAAGATACGGCAACCAATGAGCAGTTCTTC. The chain joins TRBV29-1 to TRBJ2-1; D gene ambiguous. V shed 0 bases and J shed 6 bases, with 9 bases lying between them. CDR3 length equals 13 residues. Looked up from germline, CDR1 is SQVTM and CDR2 is ANQGSEA.

The CDR3 here is CSASRGGLNQPQHF. The CDR3 coding sequence is TGCAGTGCATCACGTGGGGGGCTTAACCAGCCCCAGCATTTT. V gene TRBV20-1 combines with J gene TRBJ1-5, with a weak D call TRBD1 (6 bases). V was clipped by 6 bases and J by 7 bases, with 19 bases between them. The CDR3 covers 14 residues. CDR1 DFQATT and CDR2 SNEGSKA come from the germline V gene (reference sequence).

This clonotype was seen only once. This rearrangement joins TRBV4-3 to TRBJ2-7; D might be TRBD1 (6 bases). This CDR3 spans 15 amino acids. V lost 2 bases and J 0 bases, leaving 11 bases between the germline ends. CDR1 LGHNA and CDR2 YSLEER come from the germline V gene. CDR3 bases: TGCGCCAGCAGCCAAATCGGGACAAGCTCCTACGAGCAGTACTTC. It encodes CASSQIGTSSYEQYF.

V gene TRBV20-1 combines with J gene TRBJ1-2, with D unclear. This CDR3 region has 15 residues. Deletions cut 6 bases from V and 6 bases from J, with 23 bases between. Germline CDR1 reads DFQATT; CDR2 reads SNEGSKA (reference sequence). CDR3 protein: CSASRRILSSHGYTF. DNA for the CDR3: TGCAGTGCGAGCCGACGGATACTATCTAGCCATGGCTACACCTTC.

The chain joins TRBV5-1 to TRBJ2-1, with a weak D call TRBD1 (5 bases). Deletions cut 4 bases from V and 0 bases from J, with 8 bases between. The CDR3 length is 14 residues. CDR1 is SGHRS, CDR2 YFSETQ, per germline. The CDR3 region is CASSMTASYNEQFF. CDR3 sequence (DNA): TGCGCCAGCAGCATGACAGCCTCCTACAATGAGCAGTTCTTC.

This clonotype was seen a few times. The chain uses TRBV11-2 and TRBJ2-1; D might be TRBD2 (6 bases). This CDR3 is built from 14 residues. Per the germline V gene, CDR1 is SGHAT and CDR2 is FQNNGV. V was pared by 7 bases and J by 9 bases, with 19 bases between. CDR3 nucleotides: TGTGCCAGCACCCTAGGGGCGGCGGGGAGTGAGCAGTTCTTC. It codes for CASTLGAAGSEQFF.

This chain's CDR3 is CSVEEGLSFF. DNA for the CDR3: TGCAGCGTTGAAGAAGGTCTATCGTTCTTC. V is TRBV29-1 and J is TRBJ2-1; no reliable D call. This CDR3 contains 10 residues. Trimming removed 0 bases from V and 15 bases from J, with 9 bases in between. Germline CDR1 SQVTM, CDR2 ANQGSEA.

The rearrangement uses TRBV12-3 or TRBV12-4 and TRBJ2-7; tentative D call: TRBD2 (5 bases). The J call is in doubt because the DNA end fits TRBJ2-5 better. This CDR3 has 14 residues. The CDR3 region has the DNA TGTGCCAGCAGACCCACGGACTGGACGGAGACCCAGTACTTC. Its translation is CASRPTDWTETQYF.

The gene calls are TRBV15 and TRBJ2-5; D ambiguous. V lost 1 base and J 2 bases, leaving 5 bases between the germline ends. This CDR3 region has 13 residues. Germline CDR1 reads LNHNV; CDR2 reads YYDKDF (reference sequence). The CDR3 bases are TGTGCCACCAGCAGAGTTCGTCAAGAGACCCAGTACTTC. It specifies CATSRVRQETQYF.

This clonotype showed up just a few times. The CDR3 DNA reads TGTGCCAGCAGCTTAAGAAGGAATGAGCAGTTCTTC. Its protein is CASSLRRNEQFF. This chain joins TRBV7-2 and TRBJ2-1; D unresolved. The germline V and J ends were trimmed by 2 bases and 7 bases, with 6 bases remaining between them. The CDR3 consists of 12 residues. Germline V gene lookup returns CDR1 SGHTA and CDR2 FQGNSA.

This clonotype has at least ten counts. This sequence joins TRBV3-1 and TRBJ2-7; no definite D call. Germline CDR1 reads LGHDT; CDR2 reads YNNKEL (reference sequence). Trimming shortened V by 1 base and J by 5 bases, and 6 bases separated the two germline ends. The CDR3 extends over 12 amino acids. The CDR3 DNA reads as TGTGCCAGCAGCCAAGGTGCTGACGAGCAGTACTTC. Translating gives CASSQGADEQYF.

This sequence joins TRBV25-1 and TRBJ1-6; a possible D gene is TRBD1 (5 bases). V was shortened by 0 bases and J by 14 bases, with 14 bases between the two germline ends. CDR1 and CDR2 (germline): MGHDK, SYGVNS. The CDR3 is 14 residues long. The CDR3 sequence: CASSEYYGVGALHF. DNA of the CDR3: TGTGCCAGCAGTGAATACTACGGCGTGGGGGCCCTCCACTTT.

CDR3 loop: CSADRGLDEKLFF. The DNA for the CDR3 is TGCAGCGCGGACAGGGGGTTGGATGAAAAACTGTTTTTT. This rearrangement joins TRBV20-1 to TRBJ1-4; 10 nucleotides align to TRBD1. This CDR3 spans 13 amino acids. Per germline, CDR1 DFQATT and CDR2 SNEGSKA (reference sequence).